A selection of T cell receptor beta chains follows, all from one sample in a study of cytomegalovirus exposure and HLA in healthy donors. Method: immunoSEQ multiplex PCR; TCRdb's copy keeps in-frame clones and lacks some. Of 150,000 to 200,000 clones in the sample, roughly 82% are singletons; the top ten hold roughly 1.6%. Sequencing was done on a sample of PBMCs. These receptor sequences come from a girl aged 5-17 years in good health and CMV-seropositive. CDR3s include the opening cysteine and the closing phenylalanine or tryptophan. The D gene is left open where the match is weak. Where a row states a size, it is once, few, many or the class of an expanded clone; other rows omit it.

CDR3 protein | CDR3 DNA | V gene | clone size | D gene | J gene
CASSLQGAGANVLTF | TGTGCCAGCAGCTTACAGGGGGCTGGGGCCAACGTCCTGACTTTC | TRBV7-8 | - | TRBD1 | TRBJ2-6
CASGYFSGANVLTF | TGTGCCAGCGGATACTTTTCGGGAGCCAACGTCCTGACTTTC | TRBV7-9 | - | - | TRBJ2-6
CASSQSRGQGARGYTF | TGTGCCAGCAGCCAATCGAGGGGACAGGGGGCCAGAGGCTACACCTTC | TRBV16 | - | TRBD1 | TRBJ1-2
CASRRTGLGEAFF | TGTGCCAGCAGACGGACAGGGCTTGGTGAAGCTTTCTTT | TRBV27 | - | TRBD1 | TRBJ1-1
CASSLTGRENSGYTF | TGTGCCAGCAGCTTAACCGGCAGGGAAAACTCTGGCTACACCTTC | TRBV7-3 | - | - | TRBJ1-2
CASSFTADTQYF | TGTGCCAGCAGCTTTACAGCAGACACGCAGTATTTT | TRBV7-9 | - | - | TRBJ2-3
CATSRVVGQGAKKLFF | TGTGCCACCAGCAGAGTCGTGGGACAGGGAGCGAAAAAACTGTTTTTT | TRBV15 | - | TRBD1 | TRBJ1-4
CASSVEGARYNEQFF | TGTGCCAGCAGCGTAGAGGGGGCGCGTTACAATGAGCAGTTCTTC | TRBV9 | - | TRBD1 | TRBJ2-1
CAISDRGNSYEQYF | TGTGCCATCAGTGACAGAGGGAACTCCTACGAGCAGTACTTC | TRBV10-3 | - | - | TRBJ2-7
CASSISGPRTVNQPQHF | TGTGCCAGTAGTATTTCCGGGCCCCGGACAGTAAATCAGCCCCAGCATTTT | TRBV19 | - | - | TRBJ1-5
CASSLGGLRYF | TGTGCCAGCAGCTTAGGTGGGCTGAGGTACTTC | TRBV11-2 | once | - | TRBJ2-7
CASSLGGGAGNEQFF | TGTGCCAGCAGCTTAGGTGGGGGGGCAGGGAATGAGCAGTTCTTC | TRBV7-2 | - | - | TRBJ2-1
CASSQDLGHHNEQFF | TGCGCCAGCAGCCAAGATTTGGGACACCACAATGAGCAGTTCTTC | TRBV4-1 | - | - | TRBJ2-1
CASSSDRRNTGELFF | TGTGCCAGCAGCTCGGACAGGCGGAACACCGGGGAGCTGTTTTTT | TRBV7-9 | - | TRBD1 | TRBJ2-2
CASSEQGAGTEAFF | TGTGCCAGCAGTGAACAAGGGGCTGGCACTGAAGCTTTCTTT | TRBV6-4 | - | - | TRBJ1-1
CSEMGGLGYAEAFF | TGCAGCGAAATGGGGGGGTTGGGTTACGCTGAAGCTTTCTTT | TRBV29-1 | - | - | TRBJ1-1
CASSIDGRGYISYNEQFF | TGTGCCAGTAGTATAGACGGACGGGGGTATATCTCCTACAATGAGCAGTTCTTC | TRBV19 | - | - | TRBJ2-1
CASSWQGADEQYF | TGTGCCAGCAGCTGGCAAGGGGCGGACGAGCAGTACTTC | TRBV5-4 | - | - | TRBJ2-7
CASSLKVDTEAFF | TGTGCCAGCAGTTTAAAAGTAGACACTGAAGCTTTCTTT | TRBV27 | - | - | TRBJ1-1
CASTTLAGGYEAFF | TGTGCCAGTACCACCCTAGCAGGGGGCTATGAAGCTTTCTTT | TRBV19 | - | TRBD1 | TRBJ1-1
CACTRDRGFGEWTGELFF | TGTGCCTGTACAAGGGACAGGGGGTTTGGTGAATGGACCGGGGAGCTGTTTTTT | TRBV30 | - | TRBD1 | TRBJ2-2
CSVVAGQGPYGYTF | TGCAGCGTCGTCGCGGGGCAGGGCCCATATGGCTACACCTTC | TRBV29-1 | - | - | TRBJ1-2
CASSATGTGGTEAFF | TGTGCCAGCAGTGCCACCGGGACAGGGGGCACTGAAGCTTTCTTT | TRBV6-1 | - | TRBD1 | TRBJ1-1
CASSPGLAGGYEQYF | TGTGCCAGCAGCCCTGGACTAGCGGGGGGATACGAGCAGTACTTC | TRBV7-3 | - | TRBD2 | TRBJ2-7
CASRTGAHGYTF | TGTGCCAGCAGGACAGGGGCCCATGGCTACACCTTC | TRBV28 | few | TRBD1 | TRBJ1-2
CASRDELASQETQYF | TGCGCCAGCAGGGACGAACTAGCGTCACAAGAGACCCAGTACTTC | TRBV5-1 | - | TRBD2 | TRBJ2-5
CASSDRAYEQYF | TGTGCCAGCAGCGACAGAGCCTACGAGCAGTACTTC | TRBV7-9 | - | - | TRBJ2-7
CASSYPGQGGETQYF | TGTGCCAGCAGCTACCCGGGACAGGGTGGAGAGACCCAGTACTTC | TRBV2 | - | TRBD1 | TRBJ2-5
CASSQDRVGYTF | TGTGCCAGCAGCCAGGACAGGGTTGGCTACACCTTC | TRBV7-2 | - | TRBD1 | TRBJ1-2
CASSLRAEQYF | TGTGCCAGCAGTTTGAGGGCCGAGCAGTACTTC | TRBV28 | - | - | TRBJ2-7